Detailed here is one TCR beta chain. The sample belongs to a study of blood T cell repertoires in COVID-19. Overall study: Acute and convalescent COVID-19 specimens originated in the United States, Italy and Spain.

The data were produced by immunoSEQ multiplex PCR, yet TCRdb's version contains in-frame clones alone and is incomplete. Of 110,000 to 150,000 clones detected, over 70% appear once; the ten largest clones hold about 1.5%. The CDR3 contains 16 residues. Looked up from germline, CDR1 is MNHNS and CDR2 is SASEGT. The V end lost 0 bases, the J end lost 1 base, and 11 bases lay between the germline ends. Sample: peripheral blood. This clonotype was sampled from a woman in her fifties or sixties with acute or convalescent COVID-19. The V call is TRBV6-1, the J call TRBJ2-3; D gene ambiguous. The CDR3 nucleotides read TGTGCCAGCAGTGAAGCGTTTGGAGACGGCACAGATACGCAGTATTTT. Its protein is CASSEAFGDGTDTQYF.